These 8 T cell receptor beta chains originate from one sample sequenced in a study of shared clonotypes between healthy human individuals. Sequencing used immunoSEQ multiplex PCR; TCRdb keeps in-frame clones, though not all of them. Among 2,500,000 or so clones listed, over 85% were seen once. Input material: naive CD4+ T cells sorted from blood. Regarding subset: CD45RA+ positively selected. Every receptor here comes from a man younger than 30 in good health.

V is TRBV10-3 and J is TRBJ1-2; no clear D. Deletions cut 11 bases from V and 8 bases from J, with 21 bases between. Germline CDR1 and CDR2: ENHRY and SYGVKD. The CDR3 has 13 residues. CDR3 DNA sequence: TGTGCCTACGGGGTCGACGAGGCGAGGGGCTACACCTTC. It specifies CAYGVDEARGYTF.

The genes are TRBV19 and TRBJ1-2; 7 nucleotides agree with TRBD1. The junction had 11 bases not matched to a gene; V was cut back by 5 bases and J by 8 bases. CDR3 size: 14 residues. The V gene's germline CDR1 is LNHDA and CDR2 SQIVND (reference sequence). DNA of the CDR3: TGTGCCAGTAGTGGCACCGGGACAGCGGTCGGCTACACCTTC. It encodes CASSGTGTAVGYTF.

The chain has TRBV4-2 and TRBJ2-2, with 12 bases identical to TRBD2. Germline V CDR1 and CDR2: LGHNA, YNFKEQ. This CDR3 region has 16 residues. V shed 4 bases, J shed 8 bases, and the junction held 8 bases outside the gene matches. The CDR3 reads CASSLEQGLAGGELFF. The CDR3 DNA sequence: TGTGCCAGCAGCCTAGAACAAGGACTAGCGGGAGGGGAGCTGTTTTTT.

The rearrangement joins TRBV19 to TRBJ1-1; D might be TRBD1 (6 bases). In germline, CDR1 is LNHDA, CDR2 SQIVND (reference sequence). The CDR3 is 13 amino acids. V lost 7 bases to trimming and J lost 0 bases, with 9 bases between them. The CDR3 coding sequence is TGTGCCAGTAATAGGGGGTTGAACACTGAAGCTTTCTTT. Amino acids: CASNRGLNTEAFF.

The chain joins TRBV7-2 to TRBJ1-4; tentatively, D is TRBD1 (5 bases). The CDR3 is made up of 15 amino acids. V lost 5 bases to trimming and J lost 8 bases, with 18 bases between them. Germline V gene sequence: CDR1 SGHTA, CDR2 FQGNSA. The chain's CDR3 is CASSPRDLGREKLFF. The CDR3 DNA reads TGTGCCAGCAGCCCTCGGGACTTGGGACGGGAAAAACTGTTTTTT. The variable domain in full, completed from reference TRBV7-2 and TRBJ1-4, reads GAGVSQSPSNKVTEKGKDVELRCDPISGHTALYWYRQSLGQGLEFLIYFQGNSAPDKSGLPSDRFSAERTGGSVSTLTIQRTQQEDSAVYLCASSPRDLGREKLFFGSGTQLSVL.

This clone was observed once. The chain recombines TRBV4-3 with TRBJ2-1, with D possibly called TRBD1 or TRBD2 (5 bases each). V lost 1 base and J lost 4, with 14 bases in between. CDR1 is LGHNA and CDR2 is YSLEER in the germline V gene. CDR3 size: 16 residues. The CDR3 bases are TGCGCCAGCAGCCAAGTTGATGGGGACCTATACAATGAGCAGTTCTTC. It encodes CASSQVDGDLYNEQFF.

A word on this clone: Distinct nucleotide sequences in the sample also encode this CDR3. CDR3 sequence reads: CASSLVASGNTDTQYF. The CDR3 DNA sequence: TGCGCCAGCAGCTTGGTCGCTAGCGGTAACACAGATACGCAGTATTTT. The chain couples TRBV5-1 to TRBJ2-3, with TRBD2 matching over 7 bases. J lost 2 bases, V lost 0 bases, and 6 bases had no gene match. CDR1 is SGHRS, CDR2 YFSETQ, per germline. This CDR3 comprises 16 residues.

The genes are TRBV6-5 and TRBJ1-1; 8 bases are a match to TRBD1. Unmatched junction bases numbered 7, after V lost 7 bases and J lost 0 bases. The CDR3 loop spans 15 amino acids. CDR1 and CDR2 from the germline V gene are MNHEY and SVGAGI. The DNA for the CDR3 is TGTGCCAGCACCATCAGCAGGGGGCTGAACACTGAAGCTTTCTTT. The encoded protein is CASTISRGLNTEAFF.